A single sample is the source of the 10 T cell receptor beta chains below, sequenced in a study of read filtering for tumor transcriptome and immune sequencing. This library used approximately 390 ng RNA and molecular barcoded adaptors spanning alpha/delta and beta/gamma chains. TCRdb ran MiXCR on the reads and lists one entry per CDR3 protein. This sample has roughly 61,000 distinct CDR3 sequences, with approximately 13% found just once. The sample taken for sequencing was a population of CD138-negative cells sorted from bone marrow. The origin of the receptors is a donor at least 40 years old with multiple myeloma.

Ten or more counts support this clonotype. This sequence joins TRBV30 and TRBJ2-3, with 9 nucleotides matching TRBD1. V dropped 1 base and J dropped 4; count of bases not matched to a gene: 12. Germline V gene sequence: CDR1 GTSNPN, CDR2 SVGIG (reference sequence). The CDR3 covers 17 residues. CDR3 region: CAWSAGAYGTGPDTQYF. DNA of the CDR3: TGTGCCTGGAGTGCCGGAGCCTACGGGACAGGGCCAGATACGCAGTATTTT.

With respect to this clonotype: A read error is possible here, since a much larger clone lies one base away. The J gene is TRBJ2-5, the V gene TRBV20-1; 10 bases map to TRBD1. There are 14 residues in the CDR3. The germline CDR1 and CDR2 sequences are DFQATT and SNEGSKA (reference sequence). The CDR3 coding sequence is TGCAGTGCTGGGCTCGGGACAGGGGAAGAGGCCCAGTACTTC. As protein: CSAGLGTGEEAQYF.

This clonotype was seen many times. The genes are TRBV3-1 and TRBJ2-1; TRBD2 matches at 11 bases. The germline V gene encodes CDR1 LGHDT and CDR2 YNNKEL (reference sequence). The CDR3 extends over 15 amino acids. J lost 8 bases, V lost 1 base, and 4 bases had no gene match. The DNA for the CDR3 is TGTGCCAGCAGCCAAGGCACTAGCGGGGGCGATGAGCAGTTCTTC. Residues: CASSQGTSGGDEQFF.

This clonotype was seen many times. The chain joins TRBV14 to TRBJ2-1, with D maybe TRBD1 (7 bases). Looked up from germline, CDR1 is SGHDN and CDR2 is FVKESK. The V and J ends lost 4 bases and 5 bases respectively, with 15 bases between them. The CDR3 is made up of 15 amino acids. The CDR3 reads CASSRRQGGHNEQFF. The CDR3 DNA sequence: TGTGCCAGCAGCCGTAGACAGGGAGGCCACAATGAGCAGTTCTTC.

This clonotype occurred many times. The V gene is TRBV7-9, the J gene TRBJ1-1; D is unresolved. Looked up from germline, CDR1 is SEHNR and CDR2 is FQNEAQ (reference sequence). The CDR3 consists of 11 residues. V was trimmed by 0 bases and J by 8 bases, leaving 4 bases between them. DNA of the CDR3: TGTGCCAGCAGCTTAGCTCAAGAAGCTTTCTTT. Translating it yields CASSLAQEAFF. Variable domain in full (rest from reference TRBV7-9 and TRBJ1-1): DTGVSQNPRHKITKRGQNVTFRCDPISEHNRLYWYRQTLGQGPEFLTYFQNEAQLEKSRLLSDRFSAERPKGSFSTLEIQRTEQGDSAMYLCASSLAQEAFFGQGTRLTVV.

This clonotype was observed once. The V call is TRBV20-1, the J call TRBJ2-7, with D unclear. The ends were cut back, 1 base at V and 6 bases at J, with 10 bases in the middle. The germline CDR1 and CDR2 sequences are DFQATT and SNEGSKA (reference sequence). This CDR3 has 12 amino acids. Here the CDR3 DNA reads TGCAGTGCTAGAGGCGTAAGAGGCGAGCAGTACTTC. Translation: CSARGVRGEQYF.

In its sample, this clonotype was seen once. A read error may be the cause here, since a much bigger clone is one base away. V and J are TRBV7-3 and TRBJ2-3; 8 bases fit TRBD1. The length of the CDR3 is 15 residues. Germline lookup yields CDR1 SGHTA and CDR2 FQGTGA. J was trimmed by 1 base and V by 5 bases; bases with no gene match: 5. The CDR3 DNA reads TGTGCCAGCAGCCAGGGGGCAGGGTGCACAGATACGCAGTATTTT. Translation gives CASSQGAGCTDTQYF.

CDR3 in amino acids: CATSRDRAISENTIYF. The CDR3 DNA reads TGTGCCACCAGCAGAGATAGGGCAATCAGCGAAAACACCATATATTTT. V is TRBV15 and J is TRBJ1-3, with D uncertain. Germline CDR1 and CDR2: LNHNV and YYDKDF (reference sequence). The V gene lost 0 bases and the J gene lost 6 bases, with 15 bases spanning the gap. The CDR3 runs to 16 residues.

This clonotype was recorded at least ten times. The V call is TRBV7-2, the J call TRBJ1-5, with D uncertain. Germline V lookup: CDR1 SGHTA, CDR2 FQGNSA. This CDR3 is 17 amino acids long. V dropped 4 bases and J dropped 2 bases, with 18 bases sitting between them. CDR3 sequence (DNA): TGTGCCAGCAGCTCACCCTGGAGGGCGGGAGGCAATCAGCCCCAGCATTTT. Protein sequence: CASSSPWRAGGNQPQHF.

This clonotype has a count of ten or more. This sequence joins TRBV5-1 and TRBJ1-4; D is undetermined. Germline values: CDR1 SGHRS, CDR2 YFSETQ. The V gene lost 0 bases and the J gene lost 0 bases, with 12 bases spanning the gap. The CDR3 totals 17 residues. CDR3 sequence reads: CASSLVPPRATNEKLFF. The CDR3 DNA reads TGCGCCAGCAGCTTGGTCCCCCCGAGAGCAACTAATGAAAAACTGTTTTTT.